This TCR beta chain came from a study of early T cells in non-severe SARS-CoV-2 infection. Study information: Chains were not paired, and sequencing was done on bulk RNA from unsorted whole blood.

This clonotype was detected ten times or more. No antigen is known for it. The library protocol tagged individual cDNA molecules with unique molecular identifiers. TCRdb re-analysed the 5' RACE reads in MiXCR, keeping a single row per CDR3 protein. The table shows around 64,000 distinct CDR3 sequences, with roughly 11% occurring only once. Deletions cut 3 bases from V and 0 bases from J, with 9 bases between. The CDR3 runs 15 residues. Whole-study results and caveats: Missing private and CD4 specificities, VDJdb matching favored anti-spike CD8 responses.

The TCR originated in an adult who was a healthcare worker with PCR-confirmed SARS-CoV-2 infection or an uninfected control (not recorded which). The sequencing used whole blood, collected at baseline. This chain connects TRBV12-3 or TRBV12-4 to TRBJ2-4; D is possibly TRBD1 (5 bases). Here the CDR3 reads CASSFNRLAKNIQYF. The DNA for the CDR3 is TGTGCCAGCAGTTTCAACAGGCTAGCCAAAAACATTCAGTACTTC.